One sample yielded the 21 T cell receptor beta chains listed below, sequenced in a study of CD8+ T cells in alopecia areata. Sequencing used cDNA as its template, made by extracting RNA and reverse transcribing it. The protocol was immunoSEQ multiplex PCR, while the TCRdb copy is restricted to in-frame clones and leaves out a portion. The sample lists a few hundred thousand clones; about 60% were seen once. Treatment denoted: oral pan-JAK inhibitor, 5-10 mg twice daily. The sequencing here drew on CD4+ T cells sorted from blood, taken around week 54, from a patient treated with tofacitinib. The receptors come from a human donor with alopecia areata.

The CDR3 region is CASSPGGHSPLHF. The CDR3 nucleotides read TGTGCCAGCAGCCCAGGCGGGCATTCACCCCTCCACTTT. The chain couples TRBV9 to TRBJ1-6; D remains ambiguous. V was trimmed by 4 bases and J by 8 bases, leaving 10 bases between them. This CDR3 has 13 residues. Germline values: CDR1 SGDLS, CDR2 YYNGEE.

The rearrangement uses TRBV7-9 and TRBJ2-6; the D is unclear. Germline V CDR1 and CDR2: SEHNR, FQNEAQ (reference sequence). The CDR3 loop spans 16 amino acids. Deletions cut 1 base from V and 0 bases from J, with 7 bases between. In nucleotides, the CDR3 is TGTGCCAGCAGCTTAGTTCTAGGCTCTGGGGCCAACGTCCTGACTTTC. As protein: CASSLVLGSGANVLTF.

The chain couples TRBV2 to TRBJ2-7, with D perhaps matching TRBD1 (5 bases). Germline loops: CDR1 SNHLY, CDR2 FYNNEI. Deletions cut 4 bases from V and 0 bases from J, with 10 bases between. This CDR3 spans 14 amino acids. The DNA for the CDR3 is TGTGCCAGCAGTGCACAGGTTATCTCCTACGAGCAGTACTTC. As protein: CASSAQVISYEQYF.

The V call is TRBV6-5, the J call TRBJ2-2, with 10 bases aligning to TRBD1. Germline loops: CDR1 MNHEY, CDR2 SVGAGI. After removal of 6 bases from V and 4 bases from J, the junction contained 5 bases not matched to a gene. This CDR3 is 15 amino acids long. CDR3 DNA: TGTGCCAGCAGAGGGGACAGGGGTTCCACCGGGGAGCTGTTTTTT. Protein product: CASRGDRGSTGELFF.

The chain joins TRBV13 to TRBJ1-2; 7 bases line up with TRBD1. This CDR3 is built from 15 residues. The ends lost 5 bases at V and 7 bases at J; junction bases unmatched: 13. Germline V gene lookup returns CDR1 PRHDT and CDR2 FYEKMQ (reference sequence). CDR3 region: CASSRSGGRTGGYTF. The CDR3 region has the DNA TGTGCCAGCAGCCGCTCAGGGGGACGGACGGGTGGCTACACCTTC.

This rearrangement joins TRBV15 to TRBJ2-5, with TRBD1 as a possible D gene (5 bases). V dropped 5 bases and J dropped 4 bases, with 11 bases sitting between them. The CDR3 extends over 13 amino acids. CDR1 and CDR2 (germline): LNHNV, YYDKDF (reference sequence). CDR3 amino acids: CATSPGLGETQYF. CDR3 nucleotide sequence: TGTGCCACCAGCCCAGGGTTGGGAGAGACCCAGTACTTC. The variable domain in full, with the rest retrieved from reference TRBV15 and TRBJ2-5, is DAMVIQNPRYQVTQFGKPVTLSCSQTLNHNVMYWYQQKSSQAPKLLFHYYDKDFNNEADTPDNFQSRRPNTSFCFLDIRSPGLGDTAMYLCATSPGLGETQYFGPGTRLLVL.

This chain uses TRBV5-1 with TRBJ2-3; 7 bases match TRBD1. The CDR3 covers 16 residues. The V gene end was trimmed by 4 bases and the J gene end by 1 base; junction bases not matched to a gene: 9. CDR1 and CDR2 from the germline V gene are SGHRS and YFSETQ. The CDR3 sequence is CASSPAFGTGTDTQYF. CDR3 bases: TGCGCCAGCAGCCCAGCTTTTGGGACAGGCACAGATACGCAGTATTTT.

This sequence joins TRBV5-1 and TRBJ2-1, with 7 bases fitting TRBD2. The CDR3 length is 14 residues. The germline V gene has CDR1 SGHRS and CDR2 YFSETQ. V trimming: 2 bases; J trimming: 8 bases; junction bases outside the gene matches: 7. The CDR3 nucleotides read TGCGCCAGCAGCTTAAGGACTAGTTCCTATGAGCAGTTCTTC. This translates into CASSLRTSSYEQFF.

J is TRBJ1-1 and V is TRBV2; D gene ambiguous. The CDR3 contains 10 residues. Germline V CDR1 and CDR2: SNHLY, FYNNEI. V was trimmed by 10 bases and J by 3 bases, leaving 6 bases between them. CDR3 sequence reads: CANPDTEAFF. The CDR3 bases are TGTGCCAATCCGGACACTGAAGCTTTCTTT.

The CDR3: CASTRDSEQETQYF. CDR3 DNA sequence: TGTGCCAGCACCCGGGACAGCGAACAAGAGACCCAGTACTTC. The V call is TRBV7-9, the J call TRBJ2-5; 7 positions match TRBD1. CDR3 length: 14 residues. The germline V gene has CDR1 SEHNR and CDR2 FQNEAQ (reference sequence). V lost 7 bases, J lost 2 bases, and 7 bases stayed unmatched.

V usage is TRBV20-1 and J usage is TRBJ2-5; D remains unclear. The CDR3 totals 11 residues. With 2 bases removed from V and 5 bases from J, the gap between germline ends came to 6 bases. CDR1 DFQATT and CDR2 SNEGSKA come from the germline V gene (reference sequence). The CDR3 DNA reads TGCAGTGCTAGATCACCGGAGACCCAGTACTTC. Its translation is CSARSPETQYF.

The chain links TRBV7-2 to TRBJ2-5; TRBD1 agrees at 7 bases. The CDR3 runs to 15 residues. Germline V gene lookup returns CDR1 SGHTA and CDR2 FQGNSA. Trimming at V came to 5 bases and at J to 4 bases, leaving 10 bases not matched to a gene. CDR3 DNA sequence: TGTGCCAGCAGCCGAGGGGGCCAGGGTGGAGAGACCCAGTACTTC. It specifies CASSRGGQGGETQYF.

V usage is TRBV4-3 and J usage is TRBJ2-2; 7 positions agree with TRBD1. CDR1 LGHNA and CDR2 YSLEER come from the germline V gene. The V segment lost 0 bases and the J segment 7 bases; nucleotides outside the gene matches: 2. This CDR3 region has 14 residues. The CDR3 loop reads CASSQDSGGGELFF. The CDR3 DNA sequence: TGCGCCAGCAGCCAAGATTCAGGGGGCGGGGAGCTGTTTTTT.

The chain employs TRBV30 and TRBJ1-1; 8 bases are shared with TRBD1. This CDR3 comprises 14 residues. V dropped 8 bases and J dropped 3; count of bases not matched to a gene: 11. CDR1 and CDR2 (germline): GTSNPN, SVGIG (reference sequence). The CDR3 region is CAHTWTGRDTEAFF. The CDR3 bases are TGTGCCCACACCTGGACAGGGCGAGACACTGAAGCTTTCTTT.

The rearrangement links TRBV30 to TRBJ2-6; maybe TRBD1 (5 bases). V lost 4 bases and J 4 bases, leaving 11 bases between the germline ends. The CDR3 is 14 residues long. Germline V gene sequence: CDR1 GTSNPN, CDR2 SVGIG (reference sequence). The CDR3 coding sequence is TGTGCCTGGACCTGGGGCTCGGGGGCCAACGTCCTGACTTTC. It codes for CAWTWGSGANVLTF.

The chain couples TRBV6-5 to TRBJ2-1; D is possibly TRBD1 (6 bases). Germline CDR1 reads MNHEY; CDR2 reads SVGAGI. V lost 0 bases to trimming and J lost 8 bases, with 14 bases between them. The CDR3 is 15 residues long. The CDR3 DNA follows: TGTGCCAGCAGTTACTCGGCAGGGGCGACCTATGAGCAGTTCTTC. Protein sequence: CASSYSAGATYEQFF.

The CDR3 nucleotides read TGCAGCGTTGAACCCGGGACAGGCTCCTACGAGCAGTACTTC. The encoded protein is CSVEPGTGSYEQYF. The chain recombines TRBV29-1 with TRBJ2-7, with 8 bases lining up with TRBD1. Germline trimming cut 2 bases from V and 0 bases from J; bases unmatched to any gene: 3. Per the germline V gene, CDR1 is SQVTM and CDR2 is ANQGSEA. The CDR3 totals 14 residues.

The V and J genes are TRBV5-4 and TRBJ2-1; D is undetermined. Germline V gene lookup returns CDR1 SGHNT and CDR2 YYREEE (reference sequence). Trimming cost V 1 base and J 5 bases, with 4 bases left between them. This CDR3 is built from 12 residues. The chain's CDR3 is CASSLSHNEQFF. The CDR3 DNA follows: TGTGCCAGCAGCTTGTCCCACAATGAGCAGTTCTTC.

The V call is TRBV30, the J call TRBJ2-3; 9 nucleotides align to TRBD2. Germline CDR1 is GTSNPN and CDR2 is SVGIG (reference sequence). This CDR3 spans 15 amino acids. Trimming cost V 0 bases and J 2 bases; bases outside gene matches: 3. Here the CDR3 reads CAWSVSGGPTDTQYF. Here the CDR3 DNA reads TGTGCCTGGAGTGTAAGCGGGGGGCCCACAGATACGCAGTATTTT.

This clone was detected only a few times. The chain recombines TRBV27 with TRBJ2-1, with TRBD2 matching 14 bases. The CDR3 extends over 14 amino acids. CDR1 and CDR2 (germline): MNHEY, SMNVEV (reference sequence). V trimming: 6 bases; J trimming: 6 bases; junction bases outside the gene matches: 1. CDR3 sequence: CASRTSGGANEQFF. CDR3 coding DNA: TGTGCCAGCAGGACTAGCGGGGGGGCCAATGAGCAGTTCTTC.

This chain links TRBV7-2 with TRBJ1-6; 9 positions match TRBD1. The CDR3 contains 13 residues. V lost 5 bases to trimming and J lost 10 bases; unmatched junction nucleotides: 3. The V gene's germline CDR1 is SGHTA and CDR2 FQGNSA. CDR3 amino acids: CASSRDRASPLHF. The CDR3 nucleotides read TGTGCCAGCAGCCGGGACAGGGCCTCACCCCTCCACTTT.